One T cell receptor (beta chain) is described in this entry. As yet, its antigen is unknown. The sample is drawn from a study of response to subunit inactivated influenza vaccine. Findings of the study overall: Authors suggested each seasonal flu vaccination may recruit only limited numbers of new T cells.

The germline CDR1 and CDR2 sequences are SGDLS and YYNGEE. With 4 bases removed from V and 6 bases from J, the gap between germline ends came to 13 bases. The CDR3 spans 13 residues. TCRdb processed the RT-PCR reads anew with MiXCR; each CDR3 protein has one entry. The sample has fewer than 600,000 distinct CDR3 sequences; approximately 7.3% are singletons. The TCR sequence derives from a man between 50 and 75 years old who received an inactivated influenza vaccine. Source: PBMCs from blood, taken around 2 years after vaccination. V gene TRBV9 combines with J gene TRBJ1-2; D remains unclear. This chain's CDR3 is CASSRTNSDGYTF. The CDR3 nucleotides are TGTGCCAGCAGCCGTACCAATTCGGATGGCTACACCTTC. Full variable domain (remainder filled in from reference TRBV9 and TRBJ1-2): DSGVTQTPKHLITATGQRVTLRCSPRSGDLSVYWYQQSLDQGLQFLIQYYNGEERAKGNILERFSAQQFPDLHSELNLSSLELGDSALYFCASSRTNSDGYTFGSGTRLTVV.